The 26 T cell receptor beta chains in this list originate from one sample, sequenced in a study of T cells in Graves' hyperthyroidism and ophthalmopathy. There were TCR beta CDR3 regions amplified from RNA transcripts. The HTBI primer set served for first-round RT-PCR of the TCR CDR3. Using its own MiXCR run on the multiplex PCR reads, TCRdb lists one record per CDR3 protein. Counted here are about 590,000 distinct CDR3 sequences, approximately 14% occurring once; the ten biggest clones make up less than 9.5%. The sequencing sample was made of blood. The source of these receptors is a woman in her twenties or thirties with Graves' hyperthyroidism.

This clonotype came up many times. CDR3 region: CAWSVPAREQFF. The CDR3, as DNA: TGTGCCTGGAGTGTACCGGCCAGGGAGCAGTTCTTC. The gene calls are TRBV30 and TRBJ2-1; no definite D call. CDR1 is GTSNPN, CDR2 SVGIG, per germline (reference sequence). Between the trimmed V and J ends, which lost 0 bases and 10 bases, there was a span of 10 bases. There are 12 residues in the CDR3. Full variable domain (rest looked up from reference TRBV30 and TRBJ2-1): SQTIHQWPATLVQPVGSPLSLECTVEGTSNPNLYWYRQAAGRGLQLLFYSVGIGQISSEVPQNLSASRPQDRQFILSSKKLLLSDSGFYLCAWSVPAREQFFGPGTRLTVL.

This clonotype was counted between two and nine times. The chain employs TRBV20-1 and TRBJ2-5, with TRBD2 identical over 9 bases. The CDR3 contains 18 residues. Germline V gene lookup returns CDR1 DFQATT and CDR2 SNEGSKA (reference sequence). After removal of 0 bases from V and 7 bases from J, the junction contained 18 bases not matched to a gene. For the CDR3, the DNA is TGCAGTGCTAGAGATGCGGGACAAGACGGGACTAGCTGGGGGACCCAGTACTTC. Encoded protein: CSARDAGQDGTSWGTQYF.

This sequence joins TRBV19 and TRBJ1-2; 7 bases match TRBD1. The CDR3 has 15 residues. Germline CDR1 reads LNHDA; CDR2 reads SQIVND (reference sequence). V lost 7 bases and J lost 4; bases outside the gene matches: 12. CDR3: CASTREGAAIYGYTF. The CDR3 DNA follows: TGTGCCAGTACCCGGGAGGGGGCGGCGATCTATGGCTACACCTTC.

This clonotype was observed a handful of times. The chain has TRBV5-6 and TRBJ2-2, with D hard to call. Looked up from germline, CDR1 is SGHDT and CDR2 is YYEEEE. The CDR3 runs 14 residues. V was cut by 2 bases and J by 6 bases, with 11 bases left in between. CDR3 protein: CASSFLSEAGELFF. The DNA of the CDR3 is TGTGCCAGCAGCTTCCTCAGCGAGGCCGGGGAGCTGTTTTTT.

This rearrangement joins TRBV18 to TRBJ1-4; 10 bases line up with TRBD1. The germline CDR1 and CDR2 sequences are KGHSH and LQKENI. V was pared by 4 bases and J by 6 bases, with 8 bases of the junction left unmatched. This CDR3 contains 16 residues. DNA of the CDR3: TGTGCCAGCTCACTTACCCCGGGACAGGGGTATGAAAAACTGTTTTTT. Translation gives CASSLTPGQGYEKLFF.

Many counts were recorded for this clonotype. The chain carries TRBV3-1 and TRBJ2-1; D might be TRBD2 (5 bases). Germline CDR1 is LGHDT and CDR2 is YNNKEL (reference sequence). Trimming took 3 bases from V and 0 from J, leaving 9 bases between them. The CDR3 loop spans 15 amino acids. The CDR3: CASSQDSNSYNEQFF. The CDR3, as DNA: TGTGCCAGCAGCCAGGACTCAAACTCCTACAATGAGCAGTTCTTC.

This clonotype was counted between two and nine times. V gene TRBV12-3 or TRBV12-4 combines with J gene TRBJ2-1; possibly TRBD2 for D (6 bases). CDR3 length equals 13 residues. Trimming stripped 5 bases from V and 12 bases from J, with 17 bases between. The CDR3 here is CASSPAARAGQFF. CDR3 DNA: TGTGCCAGCAGTCCTGCGGCCAGAGCGGGGCAGTTCTTC.

This chain joins TRBV6-1 and TRBJ2-7; 9 bases align to TRBD2. CDR3 length: 14 residues. V shed 5 bases and J 7 bases; nucleotides not matched to a gene: 9. Germline V CDR1 and CDR2: MNHNS, SASEGT. The CDR3 loop reads CASSTLAGAGEQYF. As DNA, the CDR3 is TGTGCCAGCAGTACCTTAGCGGGAGCGGGGGAGCAGTACTTC.

The table lists this clonotype with a count of one. V usage is TRBV27 and J usage is TRBJ2-3; possibly TRBD2 for D (6 bases). Germline lookup yields CDR1 MNHEY and CDR2 SMNVEV (reference sequence). Trimming stripped 6 bases from V and 0 bases from J, with 13 bases between. The CDR3 contains 15 residues. Here the CDR3 DNA reads TGTGCCAGCAGGGCAATAGCGGATAGCACAGATACGCAGTATTTT. Translation: CASRAIADSTDTQYF.

As regards this clonotype: This may come from a read error, since a much larger clone is one base off. The chain uses TRBV7-2 and TRBJ2-2, with D possibly being TRBD1 (5 bases). The better agreement between TRBJ1-1 and the DNA end casts doubt on the J call. CDR1 is SGHTA and CDR2 is FQGNSA in the germline V gene. The CDR3 contains 13 residues. The CDR3 DNA reads TGTGCCAGCAGCTTGGCGGGGACGAATGGAGCTTTCTTT. Protein product: CASSLAGTNGAFF.

This clonotype was observed at least ten times. The chain carries TRBV6-1 and TRBJ1-6; no clear D gene. The V gene lost 5 bases and the J gene lost 7 bases, with 15 bases spanning the gap. Germline V gene sequence: CDR1 MNHNS, CDR2 SASEGT. This CDR3 has 15 residues. The CDR3 spells CASSWAGAENSPLHF. CDR3 bases: TGTGCCAGCAGTTGGGCTGGCGCCGAAAATTCACCCCTCCACTTT.

The chain joins TRBV6-2 or TRBV6-3 to TRBJ1-1; D not resolved. The CDR3 length is 18 residues. The V gene's germline CDR1 is MNHEY and CDR2 SVGEGT. V shed 4 bases and J shed 1 base, with 22 bases lying between them. This chain's CDR3 is CASSSPVRVGGWNTEAFF. In nucleotides, the CDR3 is TGTGCCAGCAGTTCCCCTGTACGGGTCGGAGGGTGGAACACTGAAGCTTTCTTT.

CDR3: CSARDRDWEQFF. CDR3 coding DNA: TGCAGTGCTAGAGACCGAGATTGGGAGCAGTTCTTC. This chain joins TRBV20-1 and TRBJ2-1; D is unclear. This CDR3 spans 12 amino acids. The V gene's germline CDR1 is DFQATT and CDR2 SNEGSKA (reference sequence). Trimming pared 0 bases from V and 10 bases from J, leaving 10 bases between.

In this sample, this clonotype turned up many times. V is TRBV2 and J is TRBJ1-1; 11 nucleotides match TRBD1. In germline, CDR1 is SNHLY, CDR2 FYNNEI. With V trimmed by 9 bases and J by 5 bases, 8 bases remained unmatched. This CDR3 spans 14 amino acids. CDR3 nucleotides: TGTGCCAGTACCGGGACAGGGGGTCGGACTGAAGCTTTCTTT. Translation gives CASTGTGGRTEAFF.

This clonotype was recorded many times. The V and J genes are TRBV20-1 and TRBJ1-5; no reliable D call. Germline V gene lookup returns CDR1 DFQATT and CDR2 SNEGSKA (reference sequence). The CDR3 consists of 13 residues. Deletions cut 3 bases from V and 6 bases from J, with 12 bases between. CDR3 nucleotide sequence: TGCAGTGCTAGGGGAGAGCCCTCTCAGCCCCAGCATTTT. It codes for CSARGEPSQPQHF.

The J gene is TRBJ2-1, the V gene TRBV12-3 or TRBV12-4; D unresolved. There are 16 residues in the CDR3. Deletions cut 3 bases from V and 0 bases from J, with 12 bases between. The CDR3 nucleotides are TGTGCCAGCAGTTTCCCTTCCTCGAGCTCCTACAATGAGCAGTTCTTC. Its protein is CASSFPSSSSYNEQFF.

The J gene is TRBJ1-6, the V gene TRBV3-1; 8 bases align to TRBD1. The V gene's germline CDR1 is LGHDT and CDR2 YNNKEL (reference sequence). Trimming at V came to 4 bases and at J to 9 bases, leaving 8 bases not matched to a gene. There are 15 residues in the CDR3. The CDR3 DNA is TGTGCCAGCAGCCCCTGGACAGGGAGTGGTTCACCCCTCCACTTT. Its protein is CASSPWTGSGSPLHF.

The sample holds many counts of this clonotype. The chain employs TRBV29-1 and TRBJ2-7; D gene ambiguous. CDR3 length: 12 residues. Germline CDR1 and CDR2: SQVTM and ANQGSEA. The V and J ends lost 3 bases and 2 bases respectively, with 8 bases between them. This chain's CDR3 is CSVEKVPYEQYF. The DNA of the CDR3 is TGCAGCGTTGAGAAGGTTCCCTACGAGCAGTACTTC.

This clonotype was counted a few times. The gene calls are TRBV7-9 and TRBJ1-2, with no clear D. CDR3 length: 13 amino acids. Germline V gene data show CDR1 as SEHNR and CDR2 as FQNEAQ (reference sequence). V shed 2 bases and J shed 11 bases, with 15 bases lying between them. CDR3: CASSLRPSGWYTF. CDR3 bases: TGTGCCAGCAGCTTACGCCCTTCTGGTTGGTACACCTTC.

This clonotype was counted many times. This chain joins TRBV10-3 and TRBJ1-2; weak D call: TRBD1 (5 bases). V gave up 10 bases and J gave up 2 bases, with 17 bases separating them. Germline V gene sequence: CDR1 ENHRY, CDR2 SYGVKD. The CDR3 has 14 amino acids. In DNA form, the CDR3 reads TGTGCCACTCAGCCGGACAAGACGAACTATGGCTACACCTTC. It yields the protein CATQPDKTNYGYTF.

Comment on this clonotype: At one of its ends the junction is not consistent with the germline gene, which may arise from a read error. The gene calls are TRBV9 and TRBJ2-3, with D perhaps matching TRBD2 (5 bases). In germline, CDR1 is SGDLS, CDR2 YYNGEE. This CDR3 comprises 16 residues. CDR3 DNA: TGTGCCAGCAGCGTAGGGGGAGCGACCAGCACAGATGCGCAGTATTTT. As protein: CASSVGGATSTDAQYF.

V usage is TRBV18 and J usage is TRBJ1-1; 7 bases match TRBD1. Trimming took 3 bases from V and 2 from J; bases not matched to a gene: 6. The CDR3 runs to 15 residues. Germline V gene data show CDR1 as KGHSH and CDR2 as LQKENI. The CDR3: CASSPNRQGNTEAFF. The CDR3 region has the DNA TGTGCCAGCTCACCGAACCGACAGGGAAACACTGAAGCTTTCTTT.

This clonotype was seen ten or more times. The rearrangement links TRBV3-1 to TRBJ2-2; D remains unclear. Trimming removed 3 bases at V and 6 bases at J, with 8 bases between. This CDR3 has 13 amino acids. Germline CDR1 and CDR2: LGHDT and YNNKEL (reference sequence). In nucleotides, the CDR3 is TGTGCCAGCAGCCAGAGCAGCGCCGGGGAGCTGTTTTTT. It translates to CASSQSSAGELFF.

Many counts were recorded for this clonotype. V is TRBV3-1 and J is TRBJ2-2, with D possibly matching TRBD1 (5 bases). The V gene lost 3 bases and the J gene lost 0 bases, with 14 bases spanning the gap. The CDR3 contains 17 residues. The germline CDR1 and CDR2 sequences are LGHDT and YNNKEL (reference sequence). In DNA, the CDR3 is TGTGCCAGCAGCCACCGCACCGACAGTCCGAACACCGGGGAGCTGTTTTTT. It encodes CASSHRTDSPNTGELFF.

This clonotype was recorded many times. The rearrangement joins TRBV19 to TRBJ2-1; TRBD2 agrees at 8 bases. CDR1 is LNHDA and CDR2 is SQIVND in the germline V gene (reference sequence). CDR3 length: 17 residues. V lost 4 bases, J lost 1 base, and 9 bases stayed unmatched. DNA for the CDR3: TGTGCCAGTAGTAAGCCTCGGGCGGGAGGATCCTACAATGAGCAGTTCTTC. Residues: CASSKPRAGGSYNEQFF.

This clonotype was observed at least ten times. The J gene is TRBJ2-5, the V gene TRBV29-1; 9 bases are a match to TRBD1. The CDR3 runs 13 residues. Germline V gives CDR1 SQVTM, CDR2 ANQGSEA. The V gene end was trimmed by 4 bases and the J gene end by 3 bases; junction bases not matched to a gene: 3. The CDR3 loop is CSVAGQGEETQYF. DNA of the CDR3: TGCAGCGTTGCGGGACAGGGAGAAGAGACCCAGTACTTC.